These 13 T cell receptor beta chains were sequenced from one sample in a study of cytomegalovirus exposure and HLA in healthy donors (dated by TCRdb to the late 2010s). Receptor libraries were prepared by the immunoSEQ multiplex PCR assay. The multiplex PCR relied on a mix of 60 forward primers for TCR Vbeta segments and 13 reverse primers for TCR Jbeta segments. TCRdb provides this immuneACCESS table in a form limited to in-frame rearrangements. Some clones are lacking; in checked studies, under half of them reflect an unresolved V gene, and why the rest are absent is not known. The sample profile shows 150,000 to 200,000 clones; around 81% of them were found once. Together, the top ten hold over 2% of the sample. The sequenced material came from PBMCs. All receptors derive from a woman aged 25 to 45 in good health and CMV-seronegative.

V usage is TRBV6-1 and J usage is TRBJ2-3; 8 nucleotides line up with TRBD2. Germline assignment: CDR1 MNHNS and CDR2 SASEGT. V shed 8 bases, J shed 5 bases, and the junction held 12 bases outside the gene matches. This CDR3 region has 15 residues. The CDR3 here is CASDRAGGEGDTQYF. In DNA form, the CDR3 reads TGTGCCAGCGACCGGGCGGGGGGCGAGGGAGATACGCAGTATTTT.

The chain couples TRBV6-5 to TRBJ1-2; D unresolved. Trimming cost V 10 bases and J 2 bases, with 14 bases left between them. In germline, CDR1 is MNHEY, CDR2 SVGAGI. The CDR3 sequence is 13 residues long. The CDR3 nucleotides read TGTGCCACCCGGGAGGGTGGCAACTATGGCTACACCTTC. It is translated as CATREGGNYGYTF.

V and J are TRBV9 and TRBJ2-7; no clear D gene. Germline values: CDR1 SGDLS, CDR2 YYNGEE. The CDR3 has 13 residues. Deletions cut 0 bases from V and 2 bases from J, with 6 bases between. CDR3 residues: CASSVDGAYEQYF. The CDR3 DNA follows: TGTGCCAGCAGCGTAGACGGTGCCTACGAGCAGTACTTC.

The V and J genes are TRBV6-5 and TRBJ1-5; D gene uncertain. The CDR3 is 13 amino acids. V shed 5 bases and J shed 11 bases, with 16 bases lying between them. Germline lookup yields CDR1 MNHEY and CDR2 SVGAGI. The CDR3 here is CASSPLTQQAQHF. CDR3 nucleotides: TGTGCCAGCAGTCCACTCACCCAGCAGGCCCAGCATTTT.

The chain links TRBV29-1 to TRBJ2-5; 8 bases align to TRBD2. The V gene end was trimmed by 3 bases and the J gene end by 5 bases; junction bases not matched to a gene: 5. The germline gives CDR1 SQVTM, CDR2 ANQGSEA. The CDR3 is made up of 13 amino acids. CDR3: CSVDSGSGETQYF. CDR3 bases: TGCAGCGTTGACAGCGGGAGTGGGGAGACCCAGTACTTC.

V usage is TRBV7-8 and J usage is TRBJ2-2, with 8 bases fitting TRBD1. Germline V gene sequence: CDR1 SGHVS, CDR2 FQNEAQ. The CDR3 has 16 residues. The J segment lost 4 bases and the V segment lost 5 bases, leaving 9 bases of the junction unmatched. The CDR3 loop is CASSNRGSRSTGELFF. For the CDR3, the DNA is TGTGCCAGCAGCAACAGGGGGTCCCGCTCCACCGGGGAGCTGTTTTTT.

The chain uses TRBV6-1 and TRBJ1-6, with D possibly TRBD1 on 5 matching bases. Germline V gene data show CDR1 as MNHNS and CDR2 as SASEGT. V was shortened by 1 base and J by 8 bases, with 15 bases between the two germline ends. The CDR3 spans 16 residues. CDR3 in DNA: TGTGCCAGCAGTGAAGAAGGGGTTGGGTGGGATTCACCCCTCCACTTT. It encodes CASSEEGVGWDSPLHF.

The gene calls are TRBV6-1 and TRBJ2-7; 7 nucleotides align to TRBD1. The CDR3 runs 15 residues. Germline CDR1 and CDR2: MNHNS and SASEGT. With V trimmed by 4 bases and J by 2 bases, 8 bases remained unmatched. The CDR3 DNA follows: TGTGCCAGCAGTGGTGGTAAGGGGGCGGCCTACGAGCAGTACTTC. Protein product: CASSGGKGAAYEQYF.

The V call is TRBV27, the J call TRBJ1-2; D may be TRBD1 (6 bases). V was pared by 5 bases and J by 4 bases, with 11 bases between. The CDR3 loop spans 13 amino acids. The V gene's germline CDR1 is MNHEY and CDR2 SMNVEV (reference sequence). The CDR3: CASSAGTIYGYTF. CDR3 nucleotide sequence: TGTGCCAGCAGTGCCGGGACAATCTATGGCTACACCTTC.

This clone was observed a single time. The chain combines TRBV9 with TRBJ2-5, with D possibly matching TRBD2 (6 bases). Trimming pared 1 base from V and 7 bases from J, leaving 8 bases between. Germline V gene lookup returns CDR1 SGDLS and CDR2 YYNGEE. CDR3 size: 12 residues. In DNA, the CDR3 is TGTGCCAGCAGCGTATCCGGGGGGACCCAGTACTTC. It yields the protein CASSVSGGTQYF.

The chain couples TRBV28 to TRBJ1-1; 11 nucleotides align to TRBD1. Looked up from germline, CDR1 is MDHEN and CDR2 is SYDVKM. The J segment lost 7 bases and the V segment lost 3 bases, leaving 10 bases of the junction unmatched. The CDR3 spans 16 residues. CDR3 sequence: CASSLVHRDRGYEAFF. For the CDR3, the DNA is TGTGCCAGCAGTTTGGTCCACCGGGACAGGGGGTATGAAGCTTTCTTT.

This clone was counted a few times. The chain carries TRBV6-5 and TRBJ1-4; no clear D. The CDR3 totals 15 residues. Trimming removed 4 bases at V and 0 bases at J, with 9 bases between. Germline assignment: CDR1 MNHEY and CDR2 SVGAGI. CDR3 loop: CASSSGVATNEKLFF. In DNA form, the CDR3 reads TGTGCCAGCAGTTCCGGGGTTGCAACTAATGAAAAACTGTTTTTT.

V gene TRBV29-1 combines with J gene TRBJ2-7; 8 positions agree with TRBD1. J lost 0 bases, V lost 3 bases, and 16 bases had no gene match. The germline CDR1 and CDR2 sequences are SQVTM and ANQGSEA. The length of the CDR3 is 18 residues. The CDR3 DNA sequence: TGCAGCGTTGAGATAGGACAGGGCCTTTTGAGGAGCTCCTACGAGCAGTACTTC. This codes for CSVEIGQGLLRSSYEQYF.